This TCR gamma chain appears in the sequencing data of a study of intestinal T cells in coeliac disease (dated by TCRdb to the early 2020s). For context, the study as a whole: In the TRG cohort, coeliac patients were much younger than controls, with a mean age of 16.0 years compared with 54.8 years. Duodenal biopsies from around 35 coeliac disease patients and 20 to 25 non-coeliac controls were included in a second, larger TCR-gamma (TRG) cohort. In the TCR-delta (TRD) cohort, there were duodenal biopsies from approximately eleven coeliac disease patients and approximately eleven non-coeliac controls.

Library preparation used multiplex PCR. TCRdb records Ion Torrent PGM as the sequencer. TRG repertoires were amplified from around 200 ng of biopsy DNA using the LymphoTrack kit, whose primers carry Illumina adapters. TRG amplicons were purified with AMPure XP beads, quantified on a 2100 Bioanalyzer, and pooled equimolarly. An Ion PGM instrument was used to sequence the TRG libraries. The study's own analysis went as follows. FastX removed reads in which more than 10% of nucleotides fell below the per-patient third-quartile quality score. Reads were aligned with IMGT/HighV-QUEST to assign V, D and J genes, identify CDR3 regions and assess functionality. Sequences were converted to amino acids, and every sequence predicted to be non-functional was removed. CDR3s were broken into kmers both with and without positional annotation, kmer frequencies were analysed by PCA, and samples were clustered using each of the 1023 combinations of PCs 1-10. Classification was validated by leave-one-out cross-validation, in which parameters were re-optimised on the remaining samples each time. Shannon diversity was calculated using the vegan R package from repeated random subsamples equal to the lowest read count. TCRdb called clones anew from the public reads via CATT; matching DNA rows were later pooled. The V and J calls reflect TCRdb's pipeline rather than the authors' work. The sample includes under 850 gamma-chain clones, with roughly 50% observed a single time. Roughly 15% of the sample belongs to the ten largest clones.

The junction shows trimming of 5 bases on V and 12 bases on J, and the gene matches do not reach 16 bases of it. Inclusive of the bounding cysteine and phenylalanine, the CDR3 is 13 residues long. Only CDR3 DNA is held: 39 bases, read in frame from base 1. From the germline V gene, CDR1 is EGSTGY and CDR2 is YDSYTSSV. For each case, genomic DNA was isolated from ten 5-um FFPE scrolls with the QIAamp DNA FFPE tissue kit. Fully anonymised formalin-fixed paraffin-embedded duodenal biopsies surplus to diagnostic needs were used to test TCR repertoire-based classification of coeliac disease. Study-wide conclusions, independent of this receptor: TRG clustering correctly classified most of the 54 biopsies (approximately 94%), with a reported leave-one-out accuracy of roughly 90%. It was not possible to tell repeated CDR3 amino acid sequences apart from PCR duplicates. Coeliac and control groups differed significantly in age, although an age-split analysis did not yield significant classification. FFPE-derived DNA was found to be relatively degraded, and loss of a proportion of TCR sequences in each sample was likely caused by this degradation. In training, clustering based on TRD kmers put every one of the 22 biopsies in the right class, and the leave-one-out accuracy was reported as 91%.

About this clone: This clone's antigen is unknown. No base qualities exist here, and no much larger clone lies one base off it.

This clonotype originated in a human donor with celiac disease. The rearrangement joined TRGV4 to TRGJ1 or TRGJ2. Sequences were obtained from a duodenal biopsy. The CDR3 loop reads CATWGLKRGGKLF. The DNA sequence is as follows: TGTGCCACCTGGGGGCTCAAAAGGGGGGGGAAACTCTTT.